A single T cell receptor beta chain is shown here with its context. Its binding antigen is unknown. The input lacks base qualities; no much larger clone sits a single base away. Deletion took 1 base off V and 4 bases off J, with a span of 10 bases between the germline ends. The germline V gene encodes CDR1 SEHNR and CDR2 FQNEAQ (reference sequence). The CDR3 numbers 14 residues from cysteine through phenylalanine. This entry keeps only the CDR3 DNA: 42 bases, framed from base 1. The source of the sample is a study of Ad26.COV2.S vaccination and SARS-CoV-2 variants (dated by TCRdb to the early 2020s). At the level of the whole study: The specificity and breadth of SARS-CoV-2-reactive T cell receptors after Ad26.COV2.S vaccination were assessed by TCRbeta repertoire sequencing. The TCR-sequenced set comprised around 32 samples: approximately 19 Ad26.COV2.S vaccine recipients, 5 placebo recipients and 8 SARS-CoV-2 convalescent individuals.

TCRbeta CDR3 regions were sequenced with the immunoSEQ Assay. After extraction, genomic DNA underwent amplification by bias-controlled multiplex PCR, followed by high-throughput sequencing. In the authors' own workflow: Collapsing and filtering of sequences were performed to quantify the absolute abundance of each unique TCRbeta CDR3 region. T cell fraction was estimated by normalizing TCRbeta template counts to usable DNA, with usable DNA measured through amplification of reference genes found in all nucleated cells. Repertoire TCRs were annotated as SARS-CoV-2-specific when V gene, CDR3 amino acid sequence and J gene were exactly matched to a known reactive TCR set. MIRA supplied the reference SARS-CoV-2 TCR set, which was filtered for enrichment in COVID-19-positive ImmuneCODE repertoires so that public or cross-reactive TCRs were removed. Drawing on the MIRA antigens, annotated TCRs were analysed further at the level of specific ORF or position within ORF. Breadth was defined as the number of annotated unique rearrangements divided by the total number of unique productive rearrangements, and depth was defined as the summed frequency of the annotated unique rearrangements. TCR breadth was compared between groups using two-sided Wilcoxon rank-sum tests. The table was pulled from immuneACCESS by TCRdb, which kept in-frame rearrangements only. Such tables lose some clones; where checked, under half of the loss comes from unresolved V genes, and the rest has no known cause. V and J calls plus clone size are reproduced from that table; the DNA served to infer D and trimming. Here the sample has some 180,000 clones; roughly nine tenths occur a single time. The ten most abundant clones make up approximately 6% of the sample.

The time point label for this specimen denotes: individuals recovered from natural SARS-CoV-2 infection. Beyond this particular receptor, the publication reports: Non-spike TCR breadth was comparable between vaccine and placebo recipients, consistent with the vaccine containing only spike. After vaccination, spike-specific CD8+ and CD4+ T cell responses were reported to show substantial breadth. Higher spike-specific TCR breadth was observed in Ad26.COV2.S recipients than in placebo recipients (P = 0.0014). The authors noted that total T cell responses may have been underestimated by the TCR breadth and depth analyses.

The source was peripheral blood, collected after recovery from COVID-19. Recombination linked TRBV7-9 to TRBJ1-2; no confident D gene assignment can be made. This receptor was obtained from a human donor who had recovered from COVID-19. The sequence in DNA is TGTGCCAGCAGCTTAGACACTCAATCCTATGGCTACACCTTC. It encodes CASSLDTQSYGYTF.